A selection of T cell receptor beta chains follows, all from one sample in a study of blood T cell repertoires in COVID-19. The repertoire was sequenced with immunoSEQ multiplex PCR; TCRdb's copy has only in-frame clones and lacks some. Found here are about 84,000 clones, approximately 76% of them singletons; the top ten hold approximately 6.8%. Sequenced sample: peripheral blood. Receptors originate from a man between 65 and 79 years old with acute or convalescent COVID-19. The CDR3 runs from the conserved cysteine through the conserved F or W. The D gene is left open where the match is weak. Clone size is not always given. Where it is, it says once, few, many or a class for expanded clones.

size	V	J	D	DNA	CDR3
-	TRBV5-6	TRBJ1-2	-	TGTGCCAGCAGCTTTTTGAGAAAGACATCTAACTATGGCTACACCTTC	CASSFLRKTSNYGYTF
-	TRBV19	TRBJ1-1	TRBD1	TGTGCCAGTAGTGTCAACCAGGGGGCACGGAAAACTTTCTTT	CASSVNQGARKTFF
-	TRBV3-1/TRBV3-2	TRBJ2-2	-	TGTGCCAGCAGCCAACTGGACACCTCGATTGCCGGGGAGCTGTTTTTT	CASSQLDTSIAGELFF
-	TRBV7-3	TRBJ1-1	TRBD1	TGTGCCAGCAGCTCGACAGGGGGAGGGGGCACTGAAGCTTTCTTT	CASSSTGGGGTEAFF
-	TRBV28	TRBJ1-1	TRBD1	TGTGCCAGCAGTTTAATCGGGACAGGGGCTACTGAAGCTTTCTTT	CASSLIGTGATEAFF
-	TRBV2	TRBJ2-2	TRBD2	TGTGCCAGCAGAACCGGGACTATGAACACCGGGGAGCTGTTTTTT	CASRTGTMNTGELFF
-	TRBV6-6	TRBJ1-5	TRBD1	TGTGCCAGCAGTCCTAGGGACAGGGGAGGCCCTAATCAGCCCCAGCATTTT	CASSPRDRGGPNQPQHF
many	TRBV15	TRBJ2-5	-	TGTGCCACCAGCAGACTAGCATTAGTTGGAGAGACCCAGTACTTC	CATSRLALVGETQYF
once	TRBV5-1	TRBJ1-3	-	TGCGCCAGCAGCCCCACAGGTAGCTCTGGAAACACCATATATTTT	CASSPTGSSGNTIYF
-	TRBV10-3	TRBJ2-1	TRBD2	TGTGCCATCAGTGAGTCGACGGGGGGGGCCTACAATGAGCAGTTCTTC	CAISESTGGAYNEQFF
-	TRBV5-8	TRBJ2-7	TRBD1	TGTGCCAGCAGCCGAACCAGGGGGCCTTACGAGCAGTACTTC	CASSRTRGPYEQYF
few	TRBV6-5	TRBJ2-2	-	TGTGCCAGCCTGGGGGCGGTCGGGGAGCTGTTTTTT	CASLGAVGELFF
-	TRBV6-5	TRBJ1-5	-	TGTGCCAGCAGCTCGGACAGATCTGGGGGTCAGCCCCAGCATTTT	CASSSDRSGGQPQHF
few	TRBV19	TRBJ1-1	-	TGTGCCAGTAACCCTGGGGGGGGTAACACTGAAGCTTTCTTT	CASNPGGGNTEAFF
few	TRBV6-5	TRBJ2-1	-	TGTGCCAGCAGTATTGCAGGGTTCGGACACAATGAGCAGTTCTTC	CASSIAGFGHNEQFF